Following are 24 T cell receptor beta chains from one sample sequenced in a study of blood T cells in healthy people across ages. Next came a second PCR, run for about 7 to 12 cycles, which used a sample-barcoded 5' primer along with a J-beta primer mix. MiXCR was run by TCRdb on the 5' RACE reads, yielding one entry per CDR3 protein. The sample records roughly 680,000 distinct CDR3 sequences, 49% being singletons. Sequenced: blood. All receptors come from a woman aged 55-69 years in good health.

The chain carries TRBV28 and TRBJ2-5, with 12 nucleotides matching TRBD2. With 6 bases clipped from V and 4 bases from J, the junction kept 6 bases outside the gene matches. This CDR3 comprises 15 residues. From germline, CDR1 is MDHEN and CDR2 SYDVKM. The CDR3 sequence is CASRLAGGDRETQYF. The CDR3 nucleotides read TGTGCCAGCAGGCTAGCGGGAGGGGACCGAGAGACCCAGTACTTC.

The CDR3 protein is CATSRVGVYGYTF. CDR3 sequence (DNA): TGTGCCACCAGCAGAGTAGGGGTATATGGCTACACCTTC. This sequence joins TRBV15 and TRBJ1-2; tentatively, D is TRBD1 (5 bases). The V and J ends lost 1 base and 5 bases respectively, with 8 bases between them. The CDR3 length is 13 residues. Germline CDR1 LNHNV, CDR2 YYDKDF (reference sequence).

The chain uses TRBV6-2 or TRBV6-3 and TRBJ2-4; TRBD1 matches 9 bases. Per the germline V gene, CDR1 is MNHEY and CDR2 is SVGEGT. Trimming removed 4 bases from V and 11 bases from J; junction bases left unmatched: 6. CDR3 size: 13 residues. CDR3 protein: CASSSTGGWFQYF. The CDR3 region has the DNA TGTGCCAGCAGTTCAACAGGGGGCTGGTTTCAGTACTTC.

This clonotype has a handful of counts. The V and J genes are TRBV7-2 and TRBJ1-2; 8 bases match TRBD1. Germline CDR1 is SGHTA and CDR2 is FQGNSA. This CDR3 region has 12 residues. V shed 8 bases, J shed 4 bases, and the junction held 3 bases outside the gene matches. The DNA for the CDR3 is TGTGCCAGCGTTGGACAGGGCTATGGCTACACCTTC. Its protein is CASVGQGYGYTF.

V gene TRBV9 combines with J gene TRBJ2-2, with D perhaps matching TRBD1 (5 bases). Germline values: CDR1 SGDLS, CDR2 YYNGEE. Deletions cut 0 bases from V and 3 bases from J, with 9 bases between. The length of the CDR3 is 15 residues. In DNA form, the CDR3 reads TGTGCCAGCAGCGTAGAGGGGTCCGACACCGGGGAGCTGTTTTTT. Translation gives CASSVEGSDTGELFF.

The J gene is TRBJ1-2, the V gene TRBV20-1; weak D call: TRBD1 (6 bases). The CDR3 is 15 amino acids. Germline assignment: CDR1 DFQATT and CDR2 SNEGSKA (reference sequence). V was shortened by 3 bases and J by 4 bases, with 18 bases between the two germline ends. This CDR3 is CSASGSRGAGYGYTF. DNA for the CDR3: TGCAGTGCTAGTGGGTCGCGGGGGGCCGGCTATGGCTACACCTTC.

This clonotype was picked up one time. The rearrangement uses TRBV5-1 and TRBJ1-1; D perhaps matches TRBD1 (5 bases). The CDR3 loop spans 14 amino acids. V lost 0 bases and J lost 5, with 11 bases in between. The germline gives CDR1 SGHRS, CDR2 YFSETQ. The DNA for the CDR3 is TGCGCCAGCAGCTTGGGACAGTCGGGGACTGAAGCTTTCTTT. Its protein is CASSLGQSGTEAFF.

This clonotype was seen more than once but under ten times. The gene calls are TRBV6-1 and TRBJ2-7, with TRBD1 matching 7 bases. Trimming removed 5 bases from V and 3 bases from J; junction bases left unmatched: 4. The CDR3 covers 13 residues. Germline V gene lookup returns CDR1 MNHNS and CDR2 SASEGT. The CDR3 loop reads CASSRDRIYEQYF. The CDR3 nucleotides read TGTGCCAGCAGTAGGGACAGAATCTACGAGCAGTACTTC.

The chain couples TRBV7-9 to TRBJ2-7; possibly TRBD1 for D (6 bases). This CDR3 comprises 16 residues. The germline gives CDR1 SEHNR, CDR2 FQNEAQ (reference sequence). The ends were cut back, 3 bases at V and 6 bases at J, with 21 bases in the middle. CDR3 protein: CASSLSSQGKSGEQYF. As DNA, the CDR3 is TGTGCCAGCAGCTTGTCTAGCCAGGGGAAATCCGGCGAGCAGTACTTC. The variable domain in full, with the rest retrieved from reference TRBV7-9 and TRBJ2-7, is DTGVSQNPRHKITKRGQNVTFRCDPISEHNRLYWYRQTLGQGPEFLTYFQNEAQLEKSRLLSDRFSAERPKGSFSTLEIQRTEQGDSAMYLCASSLSSQGKSGEQYFGPGTRLTVT.

The rearrangement uses TRBV20-1 and TRBJ2-7; tentative D call: TRBD2 (5 bases). In germline, CDR1 is DFQATT, CDR2 SNEGSKA (reference sequence). V lost 6 bases, J lost 3 bases, and 15 bases lay in between. The CDR3 runs to 13 residues. DNA for the CDR3: TGCAGTGCGAGCTCGGGGTCGGACTACGAGCAGTACTTC. Its protein is CSASSGSDYEQYF.

The CDR3 DNA is TGTGCCAGCAAGTTTGCGGCAGGGATCTACAATGAGCAGTTCTTC. It is translated as CASKFAAGIYNEQFF. This rearrangement joins TRBV28 to TRBJ2-1; D is perhaps TRBD1 (5 bases). Germline V gene lookup returns CDR1 MDHEN and CDR2 SYDVKM. Trimming shortened V by 7 bases and J by 3 bases, and 16 bases separated the two germline ends. The CDR3 length is 15 residues.

The gene calls are TRBV3-1 and TRBJ2-7; 12 bases line up with TRBD2. The DNA end favors TRBJ2-5, so the J call may be wrong. Per germline, CDR1 LGHDT and CDR2 YNNKEL (reference sequence). The CDR3 runs 17 residues. The CDR3 reads CASSQGTLAGGSETQYF. CDR3 DNA: TGTGCCAGCAGCCAAGGGACACTAGCGGGAGGTAGTGAGACCCAGTACTTC.

The rearrangement joins TRBV6-2 or TRBV6-3 to TRBJ1-5; 7 nucleotides align to TRBD1. The CDR3 spans 16 residues. From germline, CDR1 is MNHEY and CDR2 SVGEGT. Germline trimming cut 6 bases from V and 5 bases from J; bases unmatched to any gene: 13. The CDR3, as DNA: TGTGCCAGCAGGGGACAGCGGACGGACCGCCATCAGCCCCAGCATTTT. Protein: CASRGQRTDRHQPQHF.

The gene calls are TRBV30 and TRBJ2-5, with D possibly called TRBD1 or TRBD2 (5 bases each). Near its end, the DNA agrees better with TRBJ2-7, so the J call may be wrong. Germline V gives CDR1 GTSNPN, CDR2 SVGIG (reference sequence). CDR3 length: 13 residues. CDR3 region: CAWKGDHSYEQYF. The CDR3 DNA reads TGTGCCTGGAAAGGGGACCACTCCTACGAGCAGTACTTC.

This clonotype was seen only a few times. The V and J genes are TRBV9 and TRBJ1-2; no firm D call. Germline V gene data show CDR1 as SGDLS and CDR2 as YYNGEE. The CDR3 is made up of 12 amino acids. V was shortened by 4 bases and J by 6 bases, with 10 bases between the two germline ends. The CDR3 protein is CASSSDVNGYTF. The CDR3 DNA follows: TGTGCCAGCAGCTCAGACGTCAATGGCTACACCTTC.

The chain employs TRBV3-1 and TRBJ1-6; 10 bases line up with TRBD1. The CDR3 extends over 20 amino acids. The ends lost 4 bases at V and 3 bases at J; junction bases unmatched: 15. The germline CDR1 and CDR2 sequences are LGHDT and YNNKEL (reference sequence). The CDR3 nucleotides are TGTGCCAGCAGCCGATTAATAGGAGACAGGGGGCCTTTCTATAATTCACCCCTCCACTTT. Its protein product is CASSRLIGDRGPFYNSPLHF.

V usage is TRBV29-1 and J usage is TRBJ1-2; unclear D gene. V lost 4 bases and J 6 bases, leaving 9 bases between the germline ends. The CDR3 extends over 11 amino acids. The V gene's germline CDR1 is SQVTM and CDR2 ANQGSEA. CDR3: CSVAIGNGYTF. As DNA, the CDR3 is TGCAGCGTTGCGATAGGAAATGGCTACACCTTC.

The rearrangement uses TRBV7-9 and TRBJ2-7; D remains unclear. The germline V and J ends were trimmed by 1 base and 9 bases, with 10 bases remaining between them. Germline lookup yields CDR1 SEHNR and CDR2 FQNEAQ (reference sequence). The CDR3 contains 12 residues. CDR3 sequence reads: CASSLESTGQYF. The CDR3 nucleotides are TGTGCCAGCAGCTTAGAATCGACGGGGCAGTACTTC.

This chain joins TRBV29-1 and TRBJ1-2, with 9 bases that match TRBD1. The CDR3 totals 19 residues. Germline V gene sequence: CDR1 SQVTM, CDR2 ANQGSEA. The ends lost 3 bases at V and 8 bases at J; junction bases unmatched: 25. CDR3 sequence (DNA): TGCAGCGTTGATTTTATTGTTTTTTATTCGGGCGGGACAGGGAGCGGCTACACCTTC. Its translation: CSVDFIVFYSGGTGSGYTF.

The chain uses TRBV5-1 and TRBJ2-4; 7 bases are a match to TRBD2. Judging by the DNA end, TRBJ2-7 fits better; the J call may be wrong. Looked up from germline, CDR1 is SGHRS and CDR2 is YFSETQ. CDR3 length equals 14 residues. The CDR3 DNA reads as TGCGCCAGCAGCTTGGGTTCGGCGGGAGTCGAGCAGTACTTC. It yields the protein CASSLGSAGVEQYF.

V usage is TRBV19 and J usage is TRBJ1-5; 7 bases agree with TRBD1. This CDR3 is built from 14 residues. Germline CDR1 is LNHDA and CDR2 is SQIVND (reference sequence). The V segment lost 4 bases and the J segment 3 bases; nucleotides outside the gene matches: 3. The CDR3 region is CASSTQGNNQPQHF. The CDR3 DNA is TGTGCCAGTAGTACACAGGGGAACAATCAGCCCCAGCATTTT.

Details on this clonotype: With a much larger clone just one base away, this may be a read error. This sequence joins TRBV7-9 and TRBJ1-2, with 7 bases lining up with TRBD1. The J segment lost 13 bases and the V segment lost 7 bases, leaving 15 bases of the junction unmatched. Germline CDR1 is SEHNR and CDR2 is FQNEAQ (reference sequence). The CDR3 runs to 13 residues. The CDR3, as DNA: TGTGCCAGCAACGACAGGGTCTATGAGGGGGGCACCTTC. Translating it yields CASNDRVYEGGTF.

J is TRBJ2-5 and V is TRBV29-1; 8 bases line up with TRBD1. After removal of 7 bases from V and 1 base from J, the junction contained 2 bases not matched to a gene. CDR3 length: 12 residues. Germline CDR1 reads SQVTM; CDR2 reads ANQGSEA. The CDR3: CSGGQAQETQYF. The CDR3 nucleotides are TGCAGCGGGGGACAGGCCCAAGAGACCCAGTACTTC.

This clonotype occurred a few times. This sequence joins TRBV12-3 or TRBV12-4 and TRBJ2-1, with a possible D match to TRBD2 (6 bases). With 5 bases removed from V and 7 bases from J, the gap between germline ends came to 15 bases. CDR3 length: 14 residues. The CDR3 coding sequence is TGTGCCAGCAGTCGACTAGTAAGCGAGAATGAGCAGTTCTTC. Protein sequence: CASSRLVSENEQFF.